The 30 T cell receptor beta chains below come from one sample, sequenced in a study of lymphopenia after photon versus proton radiotherapy. Generated by immunoSEQ multiplex PCR, the TCRdb table keeps only in-frame clones and is missing some. In the table there are some 45,000 clones, about four fifths of which are singletons. Sequencing used peripheral blood, obtained from a patient treated with proton-based radiotherapy. These receptor sequences come from a woman aged 70-85 years with pancreatic cancer.

The chain uses TRBV5-1 and TRBJ1-1, with D possibly being TRBD1 (5 bases). Between the trimmed V and J ends, which lost 2 bases and 0 bases, there was a span of 8 bases. Germline CDR1 reads SGHRS; CDR2 reads YFSETQ. The CDR3 has 14 residues. For the CDR3, the DNA is TGCGCCAGCAGCTTTAAAGGGGTGAACACTGAAGCTTTCTTT. It specifies CASSFKGVNTEAFF.

This chain uses TRBV6-5 with TRBJ1-3; D ambiguous. V shed 7 bases and J shed 0 bases, with 7 bases lying between them. Per the germline V gene, CDR1 is MNHEY and CDR2 is SVGAGI. The CDR3 runs to 13 residues. CDR3 loop: CASTGSSGNTIYF. The DNA of the CDR3 is TGTGCCAGCACGGGGAGCTCTGGAAACACCATATATTTT.

The chain carries TRBV9 and TRBJ2-2; D may be TRBD2 (5 bases). V shed 2 bases and J shed 3 bases, with 11 bases lying between them. Germline V gene data show CDR1 as SGDLS and CDR2 as YYNGEE. The CDR3 has 15 amino acids. The CDR3 reads CASSVSISDTGELFF. DNA for the CDR3: TGTGCCAGCAGCGTTAGTATTAGCGACACCGGGGAGCTGTTTTTT.

V gene TRBV6-5 combines with J gene TRBJ1-2, with 8 bases aligning to TRBD1. Looked up from germline, CDR1 is MNHEY and CDR2 is SVGAGI. Unmatched junction bases numbered 4, after V lost 4 bases and J lost 3 bases. The CDR3 runs 14 residues. The CDR3 loop is CASSSGGLDYGYTF. The CDR3 region has the DNA TGTGCCAGCAGTTCAGGGGGCCTGGACTATGGCTACACCTTC.

The chain has TRBV7-2 and TRBJ2-7; perhaps TRBD1 as D (5 bases). Germline V gene lookup returns CDR1 SGHTA and CDR2 FQGNSA. The CDR3 covers 14 residues. V was pared by 3 bases and J by 6 bases, with 15 bases between. The CDR3 coding sequence is TGTGCCAGCAGCTTTTTCCAGGGTCAAGGCGAGCAGTACTTC. Translated, it gives CASSFFQGQGEQYF.

The rearrangement uses TRBV7-2 and TRBJ2-5; 9 nucleotides align to TRBD1. V lost 5 bases to trimming and J lost 5 bases; unmatched junction nucleotides: 12. The CDR3 is 16 residues long. Germline V gene sequence: CDR1 SGHTA, CDR2 FQGNSA. The CDR3 here is CASSRVPGQGRETQYF. The CDR3 bases are TGTGCCAGCAGCCGCGTCCCGGGACAGGGAAGGGAGACCCAGTACTTC.

The CDR3 region is CASSSLDQGPQPQHF. Written as DNA, the CDR3 is TGTGCCAGCAGCTCTCTGGACCAGGGGCCCCAGCCCCAGCATTTT. The chain recombines TRBV7-2 with TRBJ1-5; a weak D match, TRBD1 (6 bases). There are 15 residues in the CDR3. The ends were cut back, 4 bases at V and 7 bases at J, with 17 bases in the middle. Germline CDR1 SGHTA, CDR2 FQGNSA.

The chain links TRBV30 to TRBJ2-1; 7 bases line up with TRBD1. The germline CDR1 and CDR2 sequences are GTSNPN and SVGIG (reference sequence). The CDR3 covers 11 residues. Unmatched junction bases numbered 7, after V lost 3 bases and J lost 14 bases. CDR3 protein: CAWRFTGVKFF. The CDR3 region has the DNA TGTGCCTGGAGGTTTACAGGGGTTAAGTTCTTC.

The rearrangement links TRBV10-3 to TRBJ2-5, with TRBD1 as a possible D gene (5 bases). Near its end, the DNA agrees better with TRBJ2-7, so the J call may be wrong. CDR1 ENHRY and CDR2 SYGVKD come from the germline V gene. The CDR3 consists of 15 residues. CDR3 sequence reads: CAISERGGSSYEQYF. The CDR3 DNA reads as TGTGCCATCAGTGAGAGGGGCGGCTCCTCCTACGAGCAGTACTTC.

The count of this clone is one. This sequence joins TRBV18 and TRBJ2-7, with 8 bases aligning to TRBD2. The junction had 9 bases not matched to a gene; V was cut back by 3 bases and J by 2 bases. The CDR3 runs to 16 residues. CDR1 and CDR2 from the germline V gene are KGHSH and LQKENI. In DNA form, the CDR3 reads TGTGCCAGCTCACCTTTCACTTCGGGGGGGACCTACGAGCAGTACTTC. This sequence encodes CASSPFTSGGTYEQYF.

The V call is TRBV19, the J call TRBJ2-1, with D perhaps assigned TRBD1 or TRBD2 (5 bases each). The V gene lost 6 bases and the J gene lost 6 bases, with 18 bases spanning the gap. The CDR3 covers 15 residues. Germline CDR1 and CDR2: LNHDA and SQIVND (reference sequence). In nucleotides, the CDR3 is TGTGCCAGTAGGGAAAGGGGAGCAGGGAGCAATGAGCAGTTCTTC. Its translation is CASRERGAGSNEQFF.

In DNA form, the CDR3 reads TGTGCCAGCAGCTTAGGCCGAAGACAGCGGGGCACAGATACGCAGTATTTT. This codes for CASSLGRRQRGTDTQYF. This chain connects TRBV13 to TRBJ2-3; a weak D match, TRBD2 (6 bases). CDR1 is PRHDT, CDR2 FYEKMQ, per germline (reference sequence). V dropped 0 bases and J dropped 1 base, with 14 bases sitting between them. The CDR3 contains 17 residues.

V usage is TRBV28 and J usage is TRBJ2-7, with TRBD2 matching over 8 bases. Germline CDR1 reads MDHEN; CDR2 reads SYDVKM. This CDR3 is built from 15 residues. The J segment lost 0 bases and the V segment lost 3 bases, leaving 4 bases of the junction unmatched. The DNA of the CDR3 is TGTGCCAGCAGTTTCTTAGCGGGAAGCTCCTACGAGCAGTACTTC. Translated, it gives CASSFLAGSSYEQYF. Complete variable domain (other parts from reference TRBV28 and TRBJ2-7): DVKVTQSSRYLVKRTGEKVFLECVQDMDHENMFWYRQDPGLGLRLIYFSYDVKMKEKGDIPEGYSVSREKKERFSLILESASTNQTSMYLCASSFLAGSSYEQYFGPGTRLTVT.

This clone was counted a few times. This chain uses TRBV6-5 with TRBJ2-7, with 7 bases lining up with TRBD2. This CDR3 comprises 16 residues. Germline CDR1 is MNHEY and CDR2 is SVGAGI. V lost 0 bases to trimming and J lost 1 base; unmatched junction nucleotides: 6. This CDR3 reads CASSYSRASGSYEQYF. The CDR3 nucleotides read TGTGCCAGCAGTTACTCACGGGCTAGCGGTTCCTACGAGCAGTACTTC.

This clone showed up just once. The rearrangement links TRBV5-6 to TRBJ1-1; TRBD1 agrees at 8 bases. V lost 3 bases to trimming and J lost 0 bases; unmatched junction nucleotides: 4. The CDR3 consists of 15 residues. Germline V gene lookup returns CDR1 SGHDT and CDR2 YYEEEE. CDR3 sequence: CASSWTGTLNTEAFF. The CDR3 region has the DNA TGTGCCAGCAGCTGGACAGGGACCTTGAACACTGAAGCTTTCTTT.

This clone is a singleton in its sample. This sequence joins TRBV30 and TRBJ2-7; possibly TRBD2 for D (6 bases). The length of the CDR3 is 14 residues. CDR1 is GTSNPN, CDR2 SVGIG, per germline (reference sequence). Trimming cost V 5 bases and J 5 bases, with 19 bases left between them. CDR3 sequence reads: CAWGYRTISNEQYF. CDR3 sequence (DNA): TGTGCCTGGGGGTATAGGACTATTTCTAACGAGCAGTACTTC.

The chain has TRBV6-5 and TRBJ1-2, with 7 bases fitting TRBD1. Germline V gene lookup returns CDR1 MNHEY and CDR2 SVGAGI. The CDR3 spans 13 residues. The ends lost 6 bases at V and 4 bases at J; junction bases unmatched: 5. CDR3 bases: TGTGCCAGCAGGAAGGGACAGAGCTATGGCTACACCTTC. It codes for CASRKGQSYGYTF.

The chain employs TRBV4-3 and TRBJ1-5; D is possibly TRBD1 (6 bases). The CDR3 has 18 residues. From germline, CDR1 is LGHNA and CDR2 YSLEER. V was cut by 0 bases and J by 0 bases, with 15 bases left in between. CDR3 loop: CASSQDWTDDYSNQPQHF. DNA of the CDR3: TGCGCCAGCAGCCAAGACTGGACAGACGATTATAGCAATCAGCCCCAGCATTTT.

The genes are TRBV19 and TRBJ1-1, with 9 bases identical to TRBD1. Germline V gene lookup returns CDR1 LNHDA and CDR2 SQIVND (reference sequence). The CDR3 consists of 15 residues. With 4 bases clipped from V and 3 bases from J, the junction kept 6 bases outside the gene matches. CDR3 in amino acids: CASSTHRGHDTEAFF. The CDR3 DNA reads as TGTGCCAGTAGTACCCACAGGGGGCATGACACTGAAGCTTTCTTT.

This clone was seen only a few times. The V and J genes are TRBV29-1 and TRBJ2-1; 10 nucleotides align to TRBD2. V gave up 4 bases and J gave up 7 bases; unmatched junction bases: 10. This CDR3 region has 15 residues. Germline CDR1 reads SQVTM; CDR2 reads ANQGSEA. In DNA form, the CDR3 reads TGCAGCGTTGTTTTCTGGCTAGCGGGGGCTAATGAGCAGTTCTTC. It translates to CSVVFWLAGANEQFF.

V is TRBV27 and J is TRBJ2-1; maybe TRBD1 (6 bases). With 1 base removed from V and 7 bases from J, the gap between germline ends came to 17 bases. CDR1 and CDR2 from the germline V gene are MNHEY and SMNVEV (reference sequence). The CDR3 totals 16 residues. CDR3 nucleotide sequence: TGTGCCAGCAGTTTATATGGCTCACAGGGTGAAAATGAGCAGTTCTTC. Encoded protein: CASSLYGSQGENEQFF.

Concerning this clone: Germline and junction disagree at one end, which may indicate a read error. J is TRBJ1-5 and V is TRBV2, with 7 bases lining up with TRBD1. Germline CDR1 is SNHLY and CDR2 is FYNNEI. There are 15 residues in the CDR3. The CDR3 spells CASPDGPGGYQPQHF. CDR3 DNA: TGTGCCAGCCCCGACGGTCCAGGGGGGTATCAGCCCCAGCATTTC.

The V gene is TRBV4-1, the J gene TRBJ2-7, with TRBD2 identical over 7 bases. The CDR3 contains 16 residues. Germline CDR1 MGHRA, CDR2 YSYEKL. J gave up 4 bases and V 0 bases, and 9 bases lay outside the gene matches. DNA for the CDR3: TGCGCCAGCAGCCAAGAGGGAGGGTTAAGGTGGTACGAGCAGTACTTC. This encodes CASSQEGGLRWYEQYF.

J is TRBJ1-4 and V is TRBV29-1; D unresolved. V lost 2 bases and J 8 bases, leaving 6 bases between the germline ends. Germline V gene data show CDR1 as SQVTM and CDR2 as ANQGSEA. This CDR3 is built from 11 residues. CDR3 DNA sequence: TGCAGCGTTGAATTGGGGGAAAAACTGTTTTTT. Residues: CSVELGEKLFF. The whole variable domain, filled in from reference TRBV29-1 and TRBJ1-4, reads SAVISQKPSRDICQRGTSLTIQCQVDSQVTMMFWYRQQPGQSLTLIATANQGSEATYESGFVIDKFPISRPNLTFSTLTVSNMSPEDSSIYLCSVELGEKLFFGSGTQLSVL.

The V call is TRBV19, the J call TRBJ2-3; 8 bases map to TRBD2. V trimming: 6 bases; J trimming: 1 base; junction bases outside the gene matches: 3. CDR3 length: 14 residues. In germline, CDR1 is LNHDA, CDR2 SQIVND (reference sequence). The CDR3 reads CASRKTSGTDTQYF. The CDR3 DNA reads as TGTGCCAGTAGGAAGACTAGCGGCACAGATACGCAGTATTTT.

Here the CDR3 DNA reads TGTGCCAGAAGCTTAAAAGGACCCAGGAGGTATAGCAATCAGCCCCAGCATTTT. Encoded protein: CARSLKGPRRYSNQPQHF. J is TRBJ1-5 and V is TRBV7-5. TRBV7-5 is a pseudogene. This CDR3 region has 18 residues.

This clone appeared a single time. This chain uses TRBV5-1 with TRBJ2-3; TRBD1 might be the D (6 bases). Deletions cut 5 bases from V and 2 bases from J, with 15 bases between. The CDR3 sequence is 15 residues long. In germline, CDR1 is SGHRS, CDR2 YFSETQ. The CDR3 region has the DNA TGCGCCAGCAGATCCGAAACAGGGTTCACAGATACGCAGTATTTT. This gives the protein CASRSETGFTDTQYF.

The chain carries TRBV28 and TRBJ2-7; a possible D gene is TRBD1 (6 bases). This CDR3 is built from 16 residues. The V and J ends lost 4 bases and 2 bases respectively, with 18 bases between them. Germline V CDR1 and CDR2: MDHEN, SYDVKM. The CDR3 spells CASSSPGTPIPYEQYF. CDR3 DNA: TGTGCCAGCAGTTCCCCCGGGACACCCATACCCTACGAGCAGTACTTC.

J is TRBJ2-7 and V is TRBV10-3, with 9 bases identical to TRBD2. The CDR3 is made up of 13 amino acids. The germline gives CDR1 ENHRY, CDR2 SYGVKD. The trim removed 11 bases at V and 5 bases at J, leaving 10 bases unmatched. In nucleotides, the CDR3 is TGTGCCGCCCAGCGGGAGGCTCATCACGAGCAGTACTTC. Translated: CAAQREAHHEQYF.

V is TRBV28 and J is TRBJ1-2; the D gene is possibly TRBD1 (6 bases). The V gene's germline CDR1 is MDHEN and CDR2 SYDVKM. CDR3 size: 13 residues. V lost 8 bases and J lost 2, with 12 bases in between. Written as DNA, the CDR3 is TGTGCCAGCTTGGCGGACAGAAACTATGGCTACACCTTC. This codes for CASLADRNYGYTF.